Presented here are 29 T cell receptor beta chains from one specimen sequenced in a study of shared clonotypes between healthy human individuals. The method was immunoSEQ multiplex PCR; TCRdb's version includes in-frame clones alone and lacks a portion of them. The table shows 1.5 million to 1.9 million clones, with under 99% occurring only once. The sample was naive CD4+ T cells sorted from blood. Subset described: CD45RA+ positively selected. These receptors were collected from a young man in good health.

V and J are TRBV2 and TRBJ2-2; either TRBD1 or TRBD2 may fit D (5 bases each). Trimming stripped 2 bases from V and 6 bases from J, with 16 bases between. This CDR3 region has 16 residues. Looked up from germline, CDR1 is SNHLY and CDR2 is FYNNEI. CDR3 nucleotide sequence: TGTGCCAGCAGTGAACGGGCAGGGACCGCCCCCGGGGAGCTGTTTTTT. It yields the protein CASSERAGTAPGELFF.

The genes are TRBV5-3 and TRBJ1-2; 10 bases align to TRBD1. TRBV5-3 carries the ORF label, with uncertain function. The J segment lost 4 bases and the V segment lost 8 bases, leaving 5 bases of the junction unmatched. The CDR3 loop spans 13 amino acids. The CDR3 DNA reads TGTGCCAGTACGACAGGGGGCCTCTATGGCTACACCTTC. It translates to CASTTGGLYGYTF.

The chain couples TRBV19 to TRBJ1-1; D is perhaps TRBD1 (5 bases). Per germline, CDR1 LNHDA and CDR2 SQIVND (reference sequence). This CDR3 comprises 14 residues. V was cut by 7 bases and J by 1 base, with 13 bases left in between. The CDR3 coding sequence is TGTGCCAGTACCATCGGGGCCAGGAACACTGAAGCTTTCTTT. Protein: CASTIGARNTEAFF. The variable domain in full, with the rest retrieved from reference TRBV19 and TRBJ1-1, is DGGITQSPKYLFRKEGQNVTLSCEQNLNHDAMYWYRQDPGQGLRLIYYSQIVNDFQKGDIAEGYSVSREKKESFPLTVTSAQKNPTAFYLCASTIGARNTEAFFGQGTRLTVV.

The CDR3: CASSLVGGLADKETQYF. CDR3 DNA: TGTGCCAGCAGCTTAGTGGGCGGACTAGCGGACAAAGAGACCCAGTACTTC. The chain carries TRBV7-2 and TRBJ2-5, with 10 bases that match TRBD2. Trimming removed 1 base from V and 3 bases from J; junction bases left unmatched: 8. The germline gives CDR1 SGHTA, CDR2 FQGNSA. The CDR3 has 17 residues.

V is TRBV7-9 and J is TRBJ1-1; D unclear. CDR1 is SEHNR and CDR2 is FQNEAQ in the germline V gene (reference sequence). Trimming shortened V by 2 bases and J by 1 base, and 8 bases separated the two germline ends. The CDR3 totals 14 residues. CDR3 amino acids: CASSLTARNTEAFF. The CDR3, as DNA: TGTGCCAGCAGCTTAACAGCCCGGAACACTGAAGCTTTCTTT.

DNA of the CDR3: TGTGCCAGCAGCTTAGGGACTAGCGGGAGCGAGCAGTACTTC. Translating it yields CASSLGTSGSEQYF. V and J are TRBV7-3 and TRBJ2-7; TRBD2 agrees at 14 bases. This CDR3 region has 14 residues. The ends lost 2 bases at V and 6 bases at J; junction bases unmatched: 0. Germline lookup yields CDR1 SGHTA and CDR2 FQGTGA.

V usage is TRBV7-8 and J usage is TRBJ2-5; D unresolved. The V gene lost 5 bases and the J gene lost 5 bases, with 9 bases spanning the gap. The CDR3 consists of 12 residues. Germline-derived CDR1 and CDR2 are SGHVS and FQNEAQ. CDR3 coding DNA: TGTGCCAGCAGCCGATCCCGGGAGACCCAGTACTTC. It specifies CASSRSRETQYF. Full variable domain (rest looked up from reference TRBV7-8 and TRBJ2-5): GAGVSQSPRYKVAKRGQDVALRCDPISGHVSLFWYQQALGQGPEFLTYFQNEAQLDKSGLPSDRFFAERPEGSVSTLKIQRTQQEDSAVYLCASSRSRETQYFGPGTRLLVL.

The chain recombines TRBV4-1 with TRBJ2-1; D is unclear. The germline CDR1 and CDR2 sequences are MGHRA and YSYEKL. V was pared by 0 bases and J by 2 bases, with 5 bases between. This CDR3 comprises 14 residues. CDR3 residues: CASSQDRTYNEQFF. CDR3 nucleotide sequence: TGCGCCAGCAGCCAAGATCGCACCTACAATGAGCAGTTCTTC.

V and J are TRBV5-1 and TRBJ2-3; the D is unclear. Germline CDR1 reads SGHRS; CDR2 reads YFSETQ. This CDR3 is 13 amino acids long. Trimming took off 1 base at V and 5 bases at J, with 8 bases between the two ends. Written as DNA, the CDR3 is TGCGCCAGCAGCTTGAACGTGGAAGATACGCAGTATTTT. This codes for CASSLNVEDTQYF.

The J gene is TRBJ2-7, the V gene TRBV28; 8 bases align to TRBD1. The CDR3 has 14 residues. The V gene end was trimmed by 11 bases and the J gene end by 4 bases; junction bases not matched to a gene: 13. Germline V lookup: CDR1 MDHEN, CDR2 SYDVKM. CDR3 DNA sequence: TGTGCCTCCACTGAGGACAGGGTCGTATACGAGCAGTACTTC. Translating gives CASTEDRVVYEQYF.

V is TRBV28 and J is TRBJ1-4; a weak D match, TRBD1 (5 bases). Trimming cost V 1 base and J 6 bases, with 9 bases left between them. Looked up from germline, CDR1 is MDHEN and CDR2 is SYDVKM. The CDR3 is 14 amino acids. The CDR3 sequence is CASSLSGGDEKLFF. The CDR3 bases are TGTGCCAGCAGTTTATCGGGGGGAGATGAAAAACTGTTTTTT.

On this clone: The sample contains more than one DNA sequence encoding this CDR3. Here the CDR3 reads CASSLYLGRSYEQYF. For the CDR3, the DNA is TGTGCCAGCAGCCTCTATCTCGGCCGCTCCTACGAGCAGTACTTC. V usage is TRBV27 and J usage is TRBJ2-7; no clear D gene. Germline V gives CDR1 MNHEY, CDR2 SMNVEV (reference sequence). The CDR3 totals 15 residues. The V end lost 6 bases, the J end lost 0 bases, and 15 bases lay between the germline ends.

V usage is TRBV5-1 and J usage is TRBJ2-2, with 11 bases fitting TRBD1. Losses at the gene ends were 0 bases for V and 5 bases for J; bases not matched to a gene: 3. The CDR3 contains 16 residues. From germline, CDR1 is SGHRS and CDR2 YFSETQ. The DNA for the CDR3 is TGCGCCAGCAGCTTGGCCGGGACAGGGGGGACCGGGGAGCTGTTTTTT. It yields the protein CASSLAGTGGTGELFF.

The V gene is TRBV7-2, the J gene TRBJ2-7; 9 bases agree with TRBD1. In germline, CDR1 is SGHTA, CDR2 FQGNSA. With V trimmed by 4 bases and J by 3 bases, 4 bases remained unmatched. The CDR3 extends over 14 amino acids. The CDR3 nucleotides are TGTGCCAGCAGCTCCTTGGACAGGGGCTACGAGCAGTACTTC. Encoded protein: CASSSLDRGYEQYF.

The chain combines TRBV7-7 with TRBJ2-1; 13 bases agree with TRBD2. V shed 5 bases, J shed 5 bases, and the junction held 6 bases outside the gene matches. CDR1 SSHAT and CDR2 FNYEAQ come from the germline V gene (reference sequence). The CDR3 has 16 amino acids. CDR3 bases: TGTGCCAGCAGCCCCAGGGGACTAGCGGGGCACAATGAGCAGTTCTTC. This encodes CASSPRGLAGHNEQFF.

Written as DNA, the CDR3 is TGTGCCAGTAGTATGGGTGGGGGCACCGGGGAGCTGTTTTTT. It yields the protein CASSMGGGTGELFF. V and J are TRBV19 and TRBJ2-2; tentatively, D is TRBD1 or TRBD2 (5 bases each). Germline CDR1 and CDR2: LNHDA and SQIVND (reference sequence). The germline V and J ends were trimmed by 3 bases and 4 bases, with 9 bases remaining between them. This CDR3 has 14 amino acids.

The V call is TRBV21-1, the J call TRBJ1-4. TRBV21-1 counts as a pseudogene. The CDR3 has 14 amino acids. CDR3 protein: CASSKGSTNEKLFF. The CDR3 region has the DNA TGTGCCAGCAGCAAAGGATCAACTAATGAAAAACTGTTTTTT.

Turning to this clone: This sample includes further DNA sequences coding for the same CDR3. J is TRBJ1-2 and V is TRBV7-8; TRBD1 might be the D (6 bases). This CDR3 comprises 12 residues. Germline V gene sequence: CDR1 SGHVS, CDR2 FQNEAQ. V lost 5 bases, J lost 7 bases, and 11 bases lay in between. CDR3 in amino acids: CASSLQGSGYTF. DNA of the CDR3: TGTGCCAGCAGCCTACAGGGTAGTGGCTACACCTTC.

The V gene is TRBV30, the J gene TRBJ1-2; 9 nucleotides agree with TRBD1. This CDR3 is built from 16 residues. The V gene end was trimmed by 1 base and the J gene end by 6 bases; junction bases not matched to a gene: 12. Germline V CDR1 and CDR2: GTSNPN, SVGIG (reference sequence). The CDR3: CAWSGSQQGASHGYTF. The CDR3 DNA reads as TGTGCCTGGAGTGGCTCACAACAGGGGGCAAGCCATGGCTACACCTTC.

The chain uses TRBV5-3 and TRBJ1-4; D is undetermined. TRBV5-3 qualifies as an ORF whose function is uncertain. V dropped 2 bases and J dropped 5 bases, with 13 bases sitting between them. There are 15 residues in the CDR3. CDR3 DNA sequence: TGTGCCAGAAGCTTTTGCGGGAGAAGAAATGAAAAACTGTTTTTT. Amino acid sequence: CARSFCGRRNEKLFF.

The chain is built from TRBV19 and TRBJ2-5, with 10 bases fitting TRBD2. Germline values: CDR1 LNHDA, CDR2 SQIVND (reference sequence). The CDR3 consists of 15 residues. The J segment lost 5 bases and the V segment lost 5 bases, leaving 8 bases of the junction unmatched. The CDR3 sequence: CASSGRLAGLETQYF. DNA for the CDR3: TGTGCCAGTAGTGGGAGACTAGCGGGCCTGGAGACCCAGTACTTC.

The rearrangement joins TRBV19 to TRBJ1-5, with TRBD1 identical over 10 bases. The germline gives CDR1 LNHDA, CDR2 SQIVND (reference sequence). The ends lost 6 bases at V and 3 bases at J; junction bases unmatched: 17. This CDR3 region has 19 residues. In DNA form, the CDR3 reads TGTGCCAGTAGGCGGGACAGGGGAGATGAGCCTCCAATCAATCAGCCCCAGCATTTT. It translates to CASRRDRGDEPPINQPQHF.

The J gene is TRBJ2-1, the V gene TRBV5-4, with 7 positions matching TRBD2. The trim removed 0 bases at V and 5 bases at J, leaving 5 bases unmatched. This CDR3 region has 15 residues. Germline V gene sequence: CDR1 SGHNT, CDR2 YYREEE (reference sequence). The CDR3 spells CASSLVGGPHNEQFF. DNA of the CDR3: TGTGCCAGCAGCTTGGTGGGAGGGCCCCACAATGAGCAGTTCTTC.

This chain links TRBV5-1 with TRBJ2-7, with D possibly matching TRBD2 (6 bases). Germline CDR1 and CDR2: SGHRS and YFSETQ. Trimming cost V 3 bases and J 1 base, with 11 bases left between them. CDR3 length equals 14 residues. The CDR3 DNA sequence: TGCGCCAGCAGCTCAAGCGGGCCGTCCTACGAGCAGTACTTC. Translated, it gives CASSSSGPSYEQYF.

The chain is built from TRBV18 and TRBJ2-3; D unclear. Germline values: CDR1 KGHSH, CDR2 LQKENI. V gave up 3 bases and J gave up 0 bases, with 10 bases separating them. The CDR3 contains 15 residues. The CDR3 DNA reads as TGTGCCAGCTCACCGCAGGCCACTAGCACAGATACGCAGTATTTT. Amino acids: CASSPQATSTDTQYF.

The V call is TRBV7-2, the J call TRBJ2-3, with D unclear. Trimming removed 5 bases from V and 3 bases from J, with 12 bases in between. Germline loops: CDR1 SGHTA, CDR2 FQGNSA. CDR3 length: 14 residues. The CDR3 bases are TGTGCCAGCAGCGTCTTATCATGGACAGATACGCAGTATTTT. Its translation: CASSVLSWTDTQYF.

This clone turned up a few times. V usage is TRBV6-5 and J usage is TRBJ1-2, with 7 bases fitting TRBD1. The trim removed 2 bases at V and 3 bases at J, leaving 6 bases unmatched. CDR3 size: 15 residues. CDR1 and CDR2 (germline): MNHEY, SVGAGI. The CDR3 nucleotides read TGTGCCAGCAGTTACGGGACAGCCATTGACTATGGCTACACCTTC. It is translated as CASSYGTAIDYGYTF.

This rearrangement joins TRBV28 to TRBJ1-1; D not certain. Germline CDR1 reads MDHEN; CDR2 reads SYDVKM. Trimming pared 5 bases from V and 4 bases from J, leaving 11 bases between. CDR3 size: 13 residues. The CDR3 region is CASSPILVTEAFF. As DNA, the CDR3 is TGTGCCAGCAGTCCGATCCTTGTCACTGAAGCTTTCTTT.

This rearrangement joins TRBV11-2 to TRBJ2-5, with D maybe TRBD2 (5 bases). This CDR3 region has 15 residues. Trimming left V 5 bases short and J 0 bases short, with 13 bases between. From germline, CDR1 is SGHAT and CDR2 FQNNGV. The CDR3: CASSRGRRNQETQYF. DNA of the CDR3: TGTGCCAGCAGCCGGGGTCGACGGAACCAAGAGACCCAGTACTTC.